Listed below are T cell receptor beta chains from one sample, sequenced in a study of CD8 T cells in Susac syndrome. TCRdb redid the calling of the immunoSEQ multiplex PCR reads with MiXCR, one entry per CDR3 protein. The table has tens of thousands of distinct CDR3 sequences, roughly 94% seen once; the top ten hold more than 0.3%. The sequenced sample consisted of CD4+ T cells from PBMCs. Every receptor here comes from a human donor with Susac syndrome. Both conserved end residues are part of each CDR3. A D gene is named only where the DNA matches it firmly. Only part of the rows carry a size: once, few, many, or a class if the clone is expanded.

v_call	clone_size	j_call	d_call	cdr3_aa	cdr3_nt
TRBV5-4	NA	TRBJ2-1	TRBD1	CASSWTGGDEQFF	TGTGCCAGCAGCTGGACAGGGGGCGATGAGCAGTTCTTC
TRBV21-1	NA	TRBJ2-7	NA	CASSKEGGGTYEQYF	TGTGCCAGCAGCAAAGAGGGGGGAGGAACCTACGAGCAGTACTTC
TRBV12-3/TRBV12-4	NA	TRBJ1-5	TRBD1	CASRGQDPQPQHF	TGTGCCAGCAGGGGACAGGACCCTCAGCCCCAGCATTTT
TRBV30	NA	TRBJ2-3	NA	CAWAGPRSTDTQYF	TGTGCCTGGGCAGGGCCTAGAAGCACAGATACGCAGTATTTT
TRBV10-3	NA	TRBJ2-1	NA	CATYTGTYEQFF	TGTGCCACATACACCGGGACATATGAGCAGTTCTTC
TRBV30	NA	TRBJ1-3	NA	CAWRAPGGGNTIYF	TGTGCCTGGAGGGCCCCGGGTGGAGGAAACACCATATATTTT
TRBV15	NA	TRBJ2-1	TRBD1	CATSSRTGANNEQFF	TGTGCCACCAGCAGCAGGACAGGGGCGAACAATGAGCAGTTCTTC
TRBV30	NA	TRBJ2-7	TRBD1	CAWSGDRSSYEQYF	TGTGCCTGGAGCGGGGACAGGAGCTCCTACGAGCAGTACTTC
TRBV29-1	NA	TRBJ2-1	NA	CSAADGLSNEQFF	TGCAGCGCGGCTGACGGACTATCCAATGAGCAGTTCTTC
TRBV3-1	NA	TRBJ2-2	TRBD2	CASSQQPGLAAGELFF	TGTGCCAGCAGCCAGCAACCGGGACTAGCGGCCGGGGAGCTGTTTTTT
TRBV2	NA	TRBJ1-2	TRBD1	CASSETGEDGYTF	TGTGCCAGCAGTGAAACAGGGGAAGATGGCTACACCTTC
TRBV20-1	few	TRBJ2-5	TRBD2	CSASGGAQETQYF	TGCAGTGCTAGCGGGGGGGCCCAAGAGACCCAGTACTTC
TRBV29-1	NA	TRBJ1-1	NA	CSVKMGGNTEAFF	TGCAGCGTTAAGATGGGAGGGAACACTGAAGCTTTCTTT
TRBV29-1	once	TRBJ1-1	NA	CSAELTQNTEAFF	TGCAGCGCTGAACTGACGCAGAACACTGAAGCTTTCTTT
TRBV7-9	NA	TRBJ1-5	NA	CASSLGGGYQPQHF	TGTGCCAGCAGCTTAGGGGGGGGGTATCAGCCCCAGCATTTT
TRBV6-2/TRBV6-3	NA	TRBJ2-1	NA	CASSYGAASYNEQFF	TGTGCCAGCAGTTACGGAGCGGCATCCTACAATGAGCAGTTCTTC
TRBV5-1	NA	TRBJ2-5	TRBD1	CASSIRTGDRETQYF	TGCGCCAGCAGCATCCGGACAGGGGATCGGGAGACCCAGTACTTC
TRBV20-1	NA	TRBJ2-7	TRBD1	CSANRDRAYEQYF	TGCAGTGCTAACCGGGACAGGGCCTACGAGCAGTACTTC
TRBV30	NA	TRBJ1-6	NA	CAWTGRDGSPLHF	TGTGCCTGGACAGGGAGGGACGGGTCACCCCTCCACTTT
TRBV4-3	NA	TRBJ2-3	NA	CASSQSSNFEATQYF	TGCGCCAGCAGCCAATCATCTAACTTCGAGGCCACGCAGTATTTT
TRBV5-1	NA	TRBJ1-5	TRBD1	CASSVGQGHQPQHF	TGCGCCAGCAGCGTGGGACAGGGGCACCAGCCCCAGCATTTT
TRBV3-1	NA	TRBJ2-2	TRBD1	CASRHRGRTGELFF	TGTGCCAGCAGGCACAGGGGGCGGACCGGGGAGCTGTTTTTT
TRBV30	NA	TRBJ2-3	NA	CAWSVKGVTDTQYF	TGTGCCTGGAGTGTAAAAGGCGTCACAGATACGCAGTATTTT
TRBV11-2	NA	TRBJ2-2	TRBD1	CASSLTGGAVGELFF	TGTGCCAGCAGCCTAACAGGGGGCGCAGTCGGGGAGCTGTTTTTT
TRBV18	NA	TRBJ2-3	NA	CASSQGSESDTQYF	TGTGCCAGCTCACAGGGCAGTGAATCAGATACGCAGTATTTT
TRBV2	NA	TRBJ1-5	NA	CASTGGRLGQPQHF	TGTGCCAGCACCGGAGGCAGGCTGGGCCAGCCCCAGCATTTT
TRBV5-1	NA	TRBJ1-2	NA	CASSWGLESGYTF	TGCGCCAGCAGCTGGGGACTCGAATCCGGCTACACCTTC
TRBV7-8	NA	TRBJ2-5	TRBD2	CASSLLSGGARFGQETQYF	TGTGCCAGCAGCTTACTTAGCGGGGGGGCCAGGTTTGGTCAAGAGACCCAGTACTTC
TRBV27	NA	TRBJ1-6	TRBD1	CASSPWTGYYPPLHF	TGTGCCAGCAGTCCATGGACAGGGTATTACCCACCCCTCCACTTT
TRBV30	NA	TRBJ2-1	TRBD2	CAWSTSGASNEQFF	TGTGCCTGGAGTACTAGCGGCGCCTCCAATGAGCAGTTCTTC
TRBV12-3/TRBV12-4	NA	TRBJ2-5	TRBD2	CASSSSGGAQETQYF	TGTGCCAGCAGTTCTAGCGGGGGCGCACAAGAGACCCAGTACTTC
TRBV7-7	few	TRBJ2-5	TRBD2	CASSLGTSGEETQYF	TGTGCCAGCAGCTTAGGGACTAGCGGCGAAGAGACCCAGTACTTC